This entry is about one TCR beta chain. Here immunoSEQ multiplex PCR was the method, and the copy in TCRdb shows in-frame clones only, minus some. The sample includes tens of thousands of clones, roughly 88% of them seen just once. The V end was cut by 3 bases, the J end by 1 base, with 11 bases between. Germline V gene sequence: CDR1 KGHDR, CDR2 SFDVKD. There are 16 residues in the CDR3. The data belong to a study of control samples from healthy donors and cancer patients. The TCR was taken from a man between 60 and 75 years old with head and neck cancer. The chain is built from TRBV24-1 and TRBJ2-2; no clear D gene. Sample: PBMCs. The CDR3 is CATSDPRPENTGELFF. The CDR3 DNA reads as TGTGCCACCAGTGATCCCCGACCTGAGAACACCGGGGAGCTGTTTTTT.